The TCR beta chain described here comes from a study of T cell responses to AZD1222 COVID-19 vaccine. General study findings and limits: Reportedly, nearly half of unique spike TCRs recognized epitopes outside B.1.351/B.1.1.7 mutations. The study found vaccine-associated CD4 TCRs spanning spike, dominant at 160-218 and 743-854.

In the case of this clone: Its antigen is undetermined.

Method: immunoSEQ multiplex PCR; TCRdb's copy keeps in-frame clones and lacks some. The table shows some 100,000 clones, with around 87% occurring only once. The source is an adult who received the AZD1222 COVID-19 vaccine. The sequencing used peripheral blood, collected 28 days after the second AZD1222 dose.

CDR3 DNA sequence: TGCAGCGTTCGGACAGGGGAAAATCAGCCCCAGCATTTT. Amino acids: CSVRTGENQPQHF. This rearrangement joins TRBV29-1 to TRBJ1-5; 9 bases are shared with TRBD1. V lost 5 bases, J lost 4 bases, and 3 bases stayed unmatched. The CDR3 covers 13 residues. Per the germline V gene, CDR1 is SQVTM and CDR2 is ANQGSEA.